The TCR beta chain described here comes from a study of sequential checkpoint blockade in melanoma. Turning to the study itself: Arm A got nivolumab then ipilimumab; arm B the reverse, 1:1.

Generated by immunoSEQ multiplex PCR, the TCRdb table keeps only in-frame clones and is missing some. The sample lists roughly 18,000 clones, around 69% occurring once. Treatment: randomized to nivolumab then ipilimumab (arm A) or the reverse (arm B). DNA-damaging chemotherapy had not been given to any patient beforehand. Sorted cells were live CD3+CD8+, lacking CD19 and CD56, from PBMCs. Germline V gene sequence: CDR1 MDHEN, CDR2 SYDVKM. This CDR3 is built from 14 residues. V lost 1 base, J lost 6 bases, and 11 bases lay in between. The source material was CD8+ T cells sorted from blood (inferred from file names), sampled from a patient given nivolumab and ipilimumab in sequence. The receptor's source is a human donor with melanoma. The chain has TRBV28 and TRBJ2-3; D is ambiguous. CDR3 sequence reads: CASSLSHESDTQYF. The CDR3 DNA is TGTGCCAGCAGTTTATCCCACGAGTCGGATACGCAGTATTTT.